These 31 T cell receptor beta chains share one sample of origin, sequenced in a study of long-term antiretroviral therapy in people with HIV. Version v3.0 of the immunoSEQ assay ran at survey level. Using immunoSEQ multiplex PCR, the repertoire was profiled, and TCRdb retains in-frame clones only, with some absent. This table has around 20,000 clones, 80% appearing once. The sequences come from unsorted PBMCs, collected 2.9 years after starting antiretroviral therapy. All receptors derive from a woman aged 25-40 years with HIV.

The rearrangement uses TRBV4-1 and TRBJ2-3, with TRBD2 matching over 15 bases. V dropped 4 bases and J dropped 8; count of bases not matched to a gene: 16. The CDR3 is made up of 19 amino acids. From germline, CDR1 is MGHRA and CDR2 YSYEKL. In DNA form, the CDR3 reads TGCGCCAGCAGCCCCGAGGACCCTCGGACTAGCGGGGGGGCGGCTACGCAGTATTTT. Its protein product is CASSPEDPRTSGGAATQYF.

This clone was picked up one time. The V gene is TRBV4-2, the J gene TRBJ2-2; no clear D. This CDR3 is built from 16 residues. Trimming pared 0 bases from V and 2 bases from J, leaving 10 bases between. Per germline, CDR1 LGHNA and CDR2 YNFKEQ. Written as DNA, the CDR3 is TGTGCCAGCAGCCAAGATTTGGAAAGTAACACCGGGGAGCTGTTTTTT. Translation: CASSQDLESNTGELFF.

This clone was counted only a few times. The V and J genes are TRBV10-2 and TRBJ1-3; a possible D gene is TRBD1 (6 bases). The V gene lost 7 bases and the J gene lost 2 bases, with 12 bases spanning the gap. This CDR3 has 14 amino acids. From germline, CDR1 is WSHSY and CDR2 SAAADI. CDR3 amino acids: CASKVGATGNTIYF. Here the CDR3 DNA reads TGCGCCAGCAAGGTGGGGGCCACTGGAAACACCATATATTTT.

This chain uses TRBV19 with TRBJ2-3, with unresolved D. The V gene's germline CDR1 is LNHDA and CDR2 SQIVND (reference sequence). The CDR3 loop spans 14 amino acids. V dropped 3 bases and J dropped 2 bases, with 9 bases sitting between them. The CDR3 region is CASSIGLVTDTQYF. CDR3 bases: TGTGCCAGTAGTATCGGTTTGGTCACAGATACGCAGTATTTT.

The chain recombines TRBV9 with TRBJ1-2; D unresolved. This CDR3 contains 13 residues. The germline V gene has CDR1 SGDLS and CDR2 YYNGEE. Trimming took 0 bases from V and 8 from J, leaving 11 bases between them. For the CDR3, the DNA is TGTGCCAGCAGCGTAGTTGAGGAAGGGGGCTACACCTTC. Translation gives CASSVVEEGGYTF.

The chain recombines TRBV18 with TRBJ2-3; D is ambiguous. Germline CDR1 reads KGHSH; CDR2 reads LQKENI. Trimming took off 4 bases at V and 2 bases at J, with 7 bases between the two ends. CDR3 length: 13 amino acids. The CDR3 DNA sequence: TGTGCCAGCTCACAACGGTACACAGATACGCAGTATTTT. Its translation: CASSQRYTDTQYF.

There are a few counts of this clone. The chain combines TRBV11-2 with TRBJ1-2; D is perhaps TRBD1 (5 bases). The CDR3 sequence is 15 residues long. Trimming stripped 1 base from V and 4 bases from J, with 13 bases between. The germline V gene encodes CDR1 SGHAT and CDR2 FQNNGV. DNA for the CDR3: TGTGCCAGCAGCTTAGTAATAACAGGCGTCTATGGCTACACCTTC. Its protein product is CASSLVITGVYGYTF.

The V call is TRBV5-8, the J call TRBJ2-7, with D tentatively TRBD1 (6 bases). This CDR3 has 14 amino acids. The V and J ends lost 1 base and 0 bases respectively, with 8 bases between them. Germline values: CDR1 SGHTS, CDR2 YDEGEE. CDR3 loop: CASSLLQGSYEQYV. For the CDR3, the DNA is TGTGCCAGCAGCTTGTTACAGGGCTCCTACGAGCAGTACGTC.

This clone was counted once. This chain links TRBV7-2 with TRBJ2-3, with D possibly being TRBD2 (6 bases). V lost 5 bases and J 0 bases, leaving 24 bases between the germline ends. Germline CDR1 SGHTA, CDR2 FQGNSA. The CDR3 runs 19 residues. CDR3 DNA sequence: TGTGCCAGCAGCCAGGTGGCGGGCGGGGCGATTTCTAGCACAGATACGCAGTATTTT. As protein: CASSQVAGGAISSTDTQYF. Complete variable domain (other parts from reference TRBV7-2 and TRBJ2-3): GAGVSQSPSNKVTEKGKDVELRCDPISGHTALYWYRQSLGQGLEFLIYFQGNSAPDKSGLPSDRFSAERTGGSVSTLTIQRTQQEDSAVYLCASSQVAGGAISSTDTQYFGPGTRLTVL.

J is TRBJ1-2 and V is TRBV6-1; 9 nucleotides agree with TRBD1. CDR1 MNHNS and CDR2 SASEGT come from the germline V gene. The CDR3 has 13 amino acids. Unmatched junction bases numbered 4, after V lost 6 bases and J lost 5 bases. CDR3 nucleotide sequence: TGTGCCAGCAGGGCACAGGGGGCGTATGGCTACACCTTC. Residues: CASRAQGAYGYTF.

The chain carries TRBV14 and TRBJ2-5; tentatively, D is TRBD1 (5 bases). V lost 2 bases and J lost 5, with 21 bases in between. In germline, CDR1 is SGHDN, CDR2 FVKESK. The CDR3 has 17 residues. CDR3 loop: CASSQLGRGDLGETQYF. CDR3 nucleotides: TGTGCCAGCAGCCAACTCGGTAGGGGTGATCTGGGGGAGACCCAGTACTTC.

The CDR3 here is CASSPEAPGVYGYTF. CDR3 bases: TGTGCCAGCAGCCCGGAAGCCCCGGGGGTCTATGGCTACACCTTC. V gene TRBV7-9 combines with J gene TRBJ1-2; D perhaps matches TRBD1 (5 bases). This CDR3 is 15 amino acids long. Germline CDR1 and CDR2: SEHNR and FQNEAQ (reference sequence). Between the trimmed V and J ends, which lost 5 bases and 4 bases, there was a span of 17 bases.

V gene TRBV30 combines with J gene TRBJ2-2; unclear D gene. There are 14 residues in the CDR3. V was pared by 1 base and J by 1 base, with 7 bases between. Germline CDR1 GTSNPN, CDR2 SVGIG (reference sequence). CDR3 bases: TGTGCCTGGAGTGGCAGTAGGAACACCGGGGAGCTGTTTTTT. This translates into CAWSGSRNTGELFF.

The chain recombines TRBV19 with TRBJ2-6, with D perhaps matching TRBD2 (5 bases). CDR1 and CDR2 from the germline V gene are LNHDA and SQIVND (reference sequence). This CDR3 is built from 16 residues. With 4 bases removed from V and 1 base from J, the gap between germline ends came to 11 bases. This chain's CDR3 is CASSTGGMSGANVLTF. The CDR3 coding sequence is TGTGCCAGTAGTACAGGAGGAATGTCTGGGGCCAACGTCCTGACTTTC.

The CDR3 sequence: CAWSGTTSNQPQHF. In DNA, the CDR3 is TGTGCCTGGAGTGGGACGACTAGCAATCAGCCCCAGCATTTT. The chain combines TRBV30 with TRBJ1-5; D unresolved. The CDR3 is 14 residues long. The V and J ends lost 1 base and 0 bases respectively, with 7 bases between them. Germline CDR1 reads GTSNPN; CDR2 reads SVGIG (reference sequence).

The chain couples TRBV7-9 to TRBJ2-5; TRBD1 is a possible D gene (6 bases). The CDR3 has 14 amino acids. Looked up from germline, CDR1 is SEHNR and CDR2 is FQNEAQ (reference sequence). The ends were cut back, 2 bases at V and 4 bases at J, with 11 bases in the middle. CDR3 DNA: TGTGCCAGCAGCTTATGGGACAATCCAGAGACCCAGTACTTC. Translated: CASSLWDNPETQYF.

The CDR3 is CASSHLSQNTEAFF. The CDR3 DNA is TGTGCCAGCAGCCACTTGAGCCAGAACACTGAAGCTTTCTTT. This sequence joins TRBV14 and TRBJ1-1; D uncertain. The V and J ends lost 3 bases and 1 base respectively, with 9 bases between them. Germline values: CDR1 SGHDN, CDR2 FVKESK. The CDR3 runs 14 residues. Full variable domain (missing parts from reference TRBV14 and TRBJ1-1): EAGVTQFPSHSVIEKGQTVTLRCDPISGHDNLYWYRRVMGKEIKFLLHFVKESKQDESGMPNNRFLAERTGGTYSTLKVQPAELEDSGVYFCASSHLSQNTEAFFGQGTRLTVV.

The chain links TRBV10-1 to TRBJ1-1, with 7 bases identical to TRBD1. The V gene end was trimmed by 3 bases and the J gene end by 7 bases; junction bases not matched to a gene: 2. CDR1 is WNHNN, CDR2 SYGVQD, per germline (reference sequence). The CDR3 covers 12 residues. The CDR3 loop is CASSDNRGEAFF. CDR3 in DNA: TGCGCCAGCAGTGATAACAGGGGTGAAGCTTTCTTT.

The CDR3 here is CASSQRAKNIQYF. The DNA of the CDR3 is TGTGCCAGCAGCCAGAGGGCCAAAAACATTCAGTACTTC. The chain links TRBV5-8 to TRBJ2-4; no definite D call. The germline CDR1 and CDR2 sequences are SGHTS and YDEGEE. The CDR3 contains 13 residues. Deletions cut 4 bases from V and 1 base from J, with 6 bases between. Drawing the rest from reference TRBV5-8 and TRBJ2-4, the complete variable domain is EAGVTQSPTHLIKTRGQQATLRCSPISGHTSVYWYQQALGLGLQFLLWYDEGEERNRGNFPPRFSGRQFPNYSSELNVNALELEDSALYLCASSQRAKNIQYFGAGTRLSVL.

CDR3 protein: CASRPKQGVQRSRYGYTF. DNA of the CDR3: TGTGCCAGCAGGCCGAAACAGGGGGTCCAACGGAGCCGGTATGGCTACACCTTC. The rearrangement uses TRBV7-9 and TRBJ1-2, with 8 bases fitting TRBD1. CDR1 is SEHNR, CDR2 FQNEAQ, per germline (reference sequence). This CDR3 spans 18 amino acids. Germline trimming cut 6 bases from V and 5 bases from J; bases unmatched to any gene: 20. The full variable domain, rest sourced from reference TRBV7-9 and TRBJ1-2, is DTGVSQNPRHKITKRGQNVTFRCDPISEHNRLYWYRQTLGQGPEFLTYFQNEAQLEKSRLLSDRFSAERPKGSFSTLEIQRTEQGDSAMYLCASRPKQGVQRSRYGYTFGSGTRLTVV.

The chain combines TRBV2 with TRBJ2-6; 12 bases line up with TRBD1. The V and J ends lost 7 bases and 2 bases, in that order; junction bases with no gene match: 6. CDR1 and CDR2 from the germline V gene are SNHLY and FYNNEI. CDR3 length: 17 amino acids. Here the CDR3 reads CASTGTGGSAGANVLTF. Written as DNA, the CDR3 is TGTGCCAGCACCGGGACAGGGGGCTCCGCTGGGGCCAACGTCCTGACTTTC.

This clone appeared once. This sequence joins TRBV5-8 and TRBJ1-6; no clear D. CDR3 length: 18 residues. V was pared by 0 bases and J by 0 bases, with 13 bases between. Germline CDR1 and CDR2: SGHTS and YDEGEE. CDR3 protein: CASSLDFGGSSYNSPLHF. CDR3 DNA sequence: TGTGCCAGCAGCTTGGATTTCGGCGGCAGCTCCTATAATTCACCCCTCCACTTT.

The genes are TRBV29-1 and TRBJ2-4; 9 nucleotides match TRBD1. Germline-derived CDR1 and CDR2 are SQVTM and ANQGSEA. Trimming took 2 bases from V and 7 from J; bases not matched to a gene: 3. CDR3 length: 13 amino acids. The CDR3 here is CSVERDRANIQYF. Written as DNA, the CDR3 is TGCAGCGTTGAACGGGACAGGGCCAACATTCAGTACTTC.

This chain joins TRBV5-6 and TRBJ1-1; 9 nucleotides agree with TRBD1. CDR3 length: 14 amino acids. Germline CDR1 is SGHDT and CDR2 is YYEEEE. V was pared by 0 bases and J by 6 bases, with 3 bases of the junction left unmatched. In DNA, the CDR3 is TGTGCCAGCAGCTTGGACAGGGGGCCCGCTGAAGCTTTCTTT. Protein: CASSLDRGPAEAFF.

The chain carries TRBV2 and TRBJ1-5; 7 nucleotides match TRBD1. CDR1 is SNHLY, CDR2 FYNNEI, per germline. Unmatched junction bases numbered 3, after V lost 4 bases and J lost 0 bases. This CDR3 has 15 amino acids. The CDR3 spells CASSGDSFSNQPQHF. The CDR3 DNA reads TGTGCCAGCAGTGGGGACAGCTTTAGCAATCAGCCCCAGCATTTT.

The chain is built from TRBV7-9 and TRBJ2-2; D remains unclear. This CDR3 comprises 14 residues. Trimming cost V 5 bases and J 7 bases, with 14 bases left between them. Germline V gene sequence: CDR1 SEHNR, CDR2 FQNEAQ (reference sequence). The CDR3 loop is CASSPTILVGELFF. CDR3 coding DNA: TGTGCCAGCAGCCCCACGATCTTGGTCGGGGAGCTGTTTTTT.

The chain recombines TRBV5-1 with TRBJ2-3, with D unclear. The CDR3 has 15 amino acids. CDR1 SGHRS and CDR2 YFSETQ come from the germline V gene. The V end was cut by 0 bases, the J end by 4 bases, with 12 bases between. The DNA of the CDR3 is TGCGCCAGCAGCTTGGAAGGGCACGCTGCAGATACGCAGTATTTT. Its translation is CASSLEGHAADTQYF. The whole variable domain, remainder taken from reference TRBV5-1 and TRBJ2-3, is KAGVTQTPRYLIKTRGQQVTLSCSPISGHRSVSWYQQTPGQGLQFLFEYFSETQRNKGNFPGRFSGRQFSNSRSEMNVSTLELGDSALYLCASSLEGHAADTQYFGPGTRLTVL.

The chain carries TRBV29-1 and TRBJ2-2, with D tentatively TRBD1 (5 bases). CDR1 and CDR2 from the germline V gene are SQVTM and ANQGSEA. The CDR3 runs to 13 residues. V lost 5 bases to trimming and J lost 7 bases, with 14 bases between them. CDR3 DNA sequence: TGCAGCGTTATCCCAGGGTGGGGCGGGGAGCTGTTTTTT. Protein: CSVIPGWGGELFF.

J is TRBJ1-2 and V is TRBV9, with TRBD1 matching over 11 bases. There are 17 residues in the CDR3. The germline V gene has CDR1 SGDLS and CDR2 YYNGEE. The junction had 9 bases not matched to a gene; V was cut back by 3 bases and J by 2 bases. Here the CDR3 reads CASSASDRGRLNYGYTF. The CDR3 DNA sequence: TGTGCCAGCAGCGCGTCGGACAGGGGGCGACTGAACTATGGCTACACCTTC.

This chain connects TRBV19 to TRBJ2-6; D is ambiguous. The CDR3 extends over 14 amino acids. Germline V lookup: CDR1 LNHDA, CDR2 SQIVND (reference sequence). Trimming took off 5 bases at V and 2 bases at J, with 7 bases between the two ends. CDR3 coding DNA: TGTGCCAGTAGTGATTGGACTGGGGCCAACGTCCTGACTTTC. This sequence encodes CASSDWTGANVLTF.

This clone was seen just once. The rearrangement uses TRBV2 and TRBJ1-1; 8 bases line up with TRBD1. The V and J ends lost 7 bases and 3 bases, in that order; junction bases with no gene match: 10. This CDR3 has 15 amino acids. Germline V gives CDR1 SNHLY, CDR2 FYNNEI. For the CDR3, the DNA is TGTGCCAGCACCAGAATCCGACAGGGGCACACTGAAGCTTTCTTT. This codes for CASTRIRQGHTEAFF.